The 9 T cell receptor beta chains reported below all come from one sample, sequenced in a study of low-dose radiotherapy and immunotherapy resistance in tumors. Time point defined: before trial treatment. Primers targeting TRAV and TRBV primed first-strand cDNA, covering alpha and beta chains. TCR amplification involved 20 PCR cycles with a constant-region primer and V-primer adapter. Via MiXCR, TCRdb re-called the reads, giving one row per CDR3 protein. The sample has 65,000 to 95,000 distinct CDR3 sequences; around 18% are singletons. The source was PBMCs, collected before treatment. These receptors were collected from a male donor with prostate cancer.

This clonotype was seen ten or more times. The chain uses TRBV3-1 and TRBJ2-2, with D possibly matching TRBD2 (6 bases). The ends were cut back, 3 bases at V and 4 bases at J, with 12 bases in the middle. Germline CDR1 LGHDT, CDR2 YNNKEL (reference sequence). CDR3 length: 15 amino acids. Written as DNA, the CDR3 is TGTGCCAGCAGCCAGAGAGGAGGGAGCACCGGGGAGCTGTTTTTT. Amino acids: CASSQRGGSTGELFF.

Of note for this clonotype: A read error may be the cause here, since a much bigger clone is one base away. The chain employs TRBV19 and TRBJ2-1; TRBD2 matches at 7 bases. Germline V gene data show CDR1 as LNHDA and CDR2 as SQIVND (reference sequence). The CDR3 covers 16 residues. CDR3 protein: CPSSTPSGGGINEQFF. The CDR3 DNA follows: TGTCCCAGTAGTACCCCTAGCGGAGGAGGGATCAATGAGCAGTTCTTC.

A word on this clonotype: This is likely an artifact of a read error, given a far larger clone one base away. The V gene is TRBV6-8, the J gene TRBJ1-1, with a tentative D call TRBD1 (5 bases). CDR1 MNHGY and CDR2 SAAAGT come from the germline V gene. The CDR3 is 14 amino acids. The CDR3 nucleotides are TGTGCCGGCAGTTACAACGACAGGAACACTGAAGCTTTCTTT. It codes for CAGSYNDRNTEAFF.

This clonotype was counted ten times or more. The chain links TRBV5-4 to TRBJ1-6, with unresolved D. The CDR3 runs to 15 residues. V was trimmed by 2 bases and J by 4 bases, leaving 10 bases between them. CDR1 is SGHNT, CDR2 YYREEE, per germline (reference sequence). Here the CDR3 reads CASSFKDGYNSPLHF. In DNA form, the CDR3 reads TGTGCCAGCAGCTTTAAGGACGGATATAATTCACCCCTCCACTTT.

In its sample, this clonotype was seen many times. The chain joins TRBV12-3 or TRBV12-4 to TRBJ2-3; D not resolved. V was cut by 6 bases and J by 0 bases, with 7 bases left in between. The CDR3 is made up of 13 amino acids. CDR3 region: CASSIQSTDTQYF. Here the CDR3 DNA reads TGTGCCAGCAGCATACAGAGCACAGATACGCAGTATTTT.

This clonotype was seen ten or more times. The V and J genes are TRBV11-1 and TRBJ1-1; 9 bases agree with TRBD1. The J segment lost 7 bases and the V segment lost 5 bases, leaving 14 bases of the junction unmatched. The CDR3 runs 16 residues. Looked up from germline, CDR1 is SGHAT and CDR2 is FQDESV (reference sequence). CDR3 amino acids: CASSKGTGFVSREAFF. DNA for the CDR3: TGTGCCAGCAGCAAAGGGACAGGGTTTGTTTCCCGTGAAGCTTTCTTT.

This clonotype has at least ten counts. The chain recombines TRBV6-2 or TRBV6-3 with TRBJ2-3; D remains ambiguous. The CDR3 length is 13 residues. V gave up 9 bases and J gave up 5 bases, with 15 bases separating them. Germline CDR1 MNHEY, CDR2 SVGEGT. CDR3 sequence: CASTRTKGDTQYF. The CDR3, as DNA: TGTGCCAGTACCAGGACCAAAGGAGATACGCAGTATTTT.

The V call is TRBV28, the J call TRBJ2-3; 11 nucleotides match TRBD2. The germline gives CDR1 MDHEN, CDR2 SYDVKM. The trim removed 6 bases at V and 6 bases at J, leaving 8 bases unmatched. The CDR3 extends over 15 amino acids. In DNA, the CDR3 is TGTGCCAGCAGGCGAACTAGCGGGAGTGCCGATACGCAGTATTTT. Protein product: CASRRTSGSADTQYF.

This clonotype has ten or more counts. The chain joins TRBV27 to TRBJ2-1; the D gene is possibly TRBD2 (5 bases). This CDR3 comprises 13 residues. The germline CDR1 and CDR2 sequences are MNHEY and SMNVEV (reference sequence). V lost 4 bases and J 5 bases, leaving 9 bases between the germline ends. CDR3 DNA: TGTGCCAGCAGTTCGTGGCGGGACAATGAGCAGTTCTTC. Translating it yields CASSSWRDNEQFF.